This is a list of T cell receptor beta chains from one sample in a study of shared clonotypes between healthy human individuals. Clones were read by immunoSEQ multiplex PCR, and TCRdb kept only the in-frame ones, dropping some. The data show a few hundred thousand clones, with roughly 78% seen just once and 12% held by the top ten. Sequenced input: PBMCs. These TCRs come from a woman aged 35 to 49 in good health. Some clones in this sample may be carry-over from other donors' samples. Both conserved end residues are part of each CDR3. D genes are given only for firm matches. Clone size is not always given. Where it is, it says once, few, many or a class for expanded clones.

size	V	J	D	CDR3	DNA
.	TRBV7-9	TRBJ2-2	.	CASSLYTGELFF	TGTGCCAGCAGCTTATACACCGGGGAGCTGTTTTTT
.	TRBV7-2	TRBJ1-1	TRBD1	CASSSTPGGATEAFF	TGTGCCAGCAGCTCTACGCCAGGGGGCGCAACTGAAGCTTTCTTT
.	TRBV6-1	TRBJ2-7	TRBD1	CASRDREIIGEQYF	TGTGCCAGCAGAGACAGGGAGATAATAGGCGAGCAGTACTTC
.	TRBV6-6	TRBJ2-7	TRBD1	CASSYGTGAYEQYF	TGTGCCAGCAGTTACGGGACAGGGGCTTACGAGCAGTACTTC
.	TRBV6-1	TRBJ1-4	TRBD1	CASKVGQENEKLFF	TGTGCCAGCAAGGTGGGACAGGAGAACGAAAAACTGTTTTTT
.	TRBV5-4	TRBJ1-1	.	CASSLAREYTEAFF	TGTGCCAGCAGCTTGGCGAGAGAATACACTGAAGCTTTCTTT
.	TRBV30	TRBJ2-2	.	CAWPGQGTTGELFF	TGTGCCTGGCCGGGGCAGGGGACCACCGGGGAGCTGTTTTTT
.	TRBV7-8	TRBJ1-2	.	CASSPGPNYGYTF	TGTGCCAGCAGCCCGGGACCGAACTATGGCTACACCTTC
.	TRBV7-9	TRBJ2-5	TRBD2	CASSGGLAGQETQYF	TGTGCCAGCAGTGGGGGACTAGCGGGCCAAGAGACCCAGTACTTC
.	TRBV7-9	TRBJ2-5	TRBD1	CASSSFFRGSGTQYF	TGTGCCAGCAGCTCATTTTTCAGGGGGAGCGGAACCCAGTACTTC
.	TRBV7-9	TRBJ2-1	.	CASSLGLLGSGLGFF	TGTGCCAGCAGCTTAGGCCTGTTGGGTAGCGGCCTCGGGTTCTTC
.	TRBV7-2	TRBJ2-1	TRBD2	CASSLMLAGTDEQFF	TGTGCCAGCAGCTTAATGCTAGCGGGAACCGATGAGCAGTTCTTC
.	TRBV30	TRBJ1-1	TRBD1	CAWVTGQGFEAFF	TGTGCCTGGGTAACGGGACAGGGGTTTGAAGCTTTCTTT
.	TRBV6-4	TRBJ2-1	.	CASSGAGGSYNEQFF	TGTGCCAGCAGTGGAGCGGGCGGGTCCTACAATGAGCAGTTCTTC
few	TRBV9	TRBJ2-2	TRBD2	CASSSSWGLAGSNTGELFF	TGTGCCAGCAGCTCCTCCTGGGGGCTAGCGGGGTCGAACACCGGGGAGCTGTTTTTT
.	TRBV7-2	TRBJ2-5	.	CASSFTGETQYF	TGTGCCAGCAGCTTCACGGGGGAGACCCAGTACTTC
.	TRBV7-8	TRBJ2-7	.	CASSLTHEQYF	TGTGCCAGCAGCTTAACCCACGAGCAGTACTTC
.	TRBV29-1	TRBJ2-5	.	CSVAATGSGVQETQYF	TGCAGCGTTGCTGCTACGGGCTCGGGAGTCCAAGAGACCCAGTACTTC
.	TRBV7-3	TRBJ2-3	TRBD1	CASSFSGQGYGDTQYF	TGTGCCAGCAGCTTTTCGGGACAGGGGTATGGCGATACGCAGTATTTT
.	TRBV6-1	TRBJ1-1	.	CASSEVGGPEAFF	TGTGCCAGCAGTGAGGTCGGAGGGCCTGAAGCTTTCTTT
.	TRBV10-2	TRBJ2-7	.	CASSVMGSGEQYF	TGCGCCAGCAGTGTGATGGGGTCGGGCGAGCAGTACTTC
few	TRBV28	TRBJ2-3	.	CASSFGGTDTQYF	TGTGCCAGCAGTTTCGGGGGCACAGATACGCAGTATTTT
.	TRBV18	TRBJ1-5	.	CASSPWSQGGGSNQPQHF	TGTGCCAGCTCACCTTGGAGCCAGGGCGGGGGTAGCAATCAGCCCCAGCATTTT
.	TRBV2	TRBJ2-7	TRBD2	CASRVAGSNEQYF	TGTGCCAGCAGGGTAGCGGGATCCAACGAGCAGTACTTC
.	TRBV7-5	TRBJ1-5	.	CARSLMSGTGIRSDQPQHF	TGTGCCAGAAGCTTAATGAGCGGGACAGGGATCCGTAGCGATCAGCCCCAGCATTTT
once	TRBV7-9	TRBJ2-5	.	CASSPLPGGPETQYF	TGTGCCAGCAGCCCTCTCCCCGGGGGGCCTGAGACCCAGTACTTC
.	TRBV4-1	TRBJ2-7	.	CASSQAGGRSGLFVEQYF	TGCGCCAGCAGCCAAGCCGGGGGGCGATCGGGTTTGTTCGTCGAGCAGTACTTC
many	TRBV2	TRBJ2-1	TRBD1	CASRTPQTGLNNEQFF	TGTGCCAGCCGTACCCCCCAGACAGGGCTTAACAATGAGCAGTTCTTC
.	TRBV5-1	TRBJ1-2	.	CASSLAGQVFGYTF	TGCGCCAGCAGCTTGGCCGGTCAGGTCTTTGGCTACACCTTC
.	TRBV18	TRBJ2-3	TRBD2	CASSRLAGGPDGTDTQYF	TGTGCCAGCTCAAGACTAGCGGGAGGGCCGGATGGGACAGATACGCAGTATTTT
.	TRBV11-2	TRBJ1-3	TRBD1	CASSRQGAIYF	TGTGCCAGCAGCCGACAGGGCGCCATATATTTT
.	TRBV5-1	TRBJ2-5	TRBD2	CASSLTGTSDLQETQYF	TGCGCCAGCAGCTTGACCGGGACTAGCGACCTCCAAGAGACCCAGTACTTC
.	TRBV7-9	TRBJ2-3	TRBD2	CASSQGLAGVIDTQYF	TGTGCCAGCAGCCAGGGACTAGCGGGAGTGATAGATACGCAGTATTTT
.	TRBV7-3	TRBJ2-7	.	CASSLTFVNEQYF	TGTGCCAGCAGCTTAACGTTTGTAAACGAGCAGTACTTC
.	TRBV7-2	TRBJ1-5	.	CASSLGTNNQPQHF	TGTGCCAGCAGCCTCGGGACAAATAATCAGCCCCAGCATTTT
.	TRBV6-1	TRBJ2-7	TRBD2	CASSPLSGSYEQYF	TGTGCCAGCAGTCCTCTCAGCGGGAGTTACGAGCAGTACTTC
.	TRBV28	TRBJ2-2	TRBD2	CASSYPPVASGRTNTGELFF	TGTGCCAGCAGTTACCCCCCGGTGGCTAGCGGGAGGACGAACACCGGGGAGCTGTTTTTT
.	TRBV28	TRBJ2-7	TRBD2	CASSWASGNIEQYF	TGTGCCAGCAGTTGGGCTAGCGGGAATATCGAGCAGTACTTC
.	TRBV18	TRBJ2-7	TRBD2	CASSPIAGATYEQYF	TGTGCCAGCTCACCAATAGCGGGGGCAACCTACGAGCAGTACTTC
.	TRBV5-4	TRBJ2-2	.	CASSLNRVSSTGELFF	TGTGCCAGCAGCTTGAACAGGGTATCTAGCACCGGGGAGCTGTTTTTT
once	TRBV5-1	TRBJ2-2	.	CASSLAPGHNTGELFF	TGCGCCAGCAGCTTGGCTCCGGGACACAACACCGGGGAGCTGTTTTTT
.	TRBV7-3	TRBJ2-1	TRBD2	CASSSYGLAGGPDSNEQFF	TGTGCCAGCAGCTCATACGGACTAGCGGGAGGACCAGACTCCAATGAGCAGTTCTTC
.	TRBV2	TRBJ2-5	TRBD2	CASRPGLADQETQYF	TGTGCCAGCAGACCGGGACTAGCGGATCAAGAGACCCAGTACTTC